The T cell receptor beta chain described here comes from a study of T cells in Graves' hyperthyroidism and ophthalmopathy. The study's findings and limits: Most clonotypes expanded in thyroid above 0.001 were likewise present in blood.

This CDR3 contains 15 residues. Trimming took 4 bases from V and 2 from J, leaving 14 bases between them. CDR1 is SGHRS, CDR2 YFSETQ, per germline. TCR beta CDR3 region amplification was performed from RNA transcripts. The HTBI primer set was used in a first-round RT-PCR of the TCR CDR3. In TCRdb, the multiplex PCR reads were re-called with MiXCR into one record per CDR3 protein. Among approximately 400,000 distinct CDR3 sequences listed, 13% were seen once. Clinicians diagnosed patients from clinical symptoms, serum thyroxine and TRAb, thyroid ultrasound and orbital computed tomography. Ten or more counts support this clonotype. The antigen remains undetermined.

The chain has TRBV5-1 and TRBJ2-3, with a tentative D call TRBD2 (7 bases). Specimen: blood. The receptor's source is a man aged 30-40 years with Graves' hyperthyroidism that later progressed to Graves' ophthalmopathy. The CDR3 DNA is TGCGCCAGCAGCCTACGGGGGGCGGACACAGATACGCAGTATTTT. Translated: CASSLRGADTDTQYF.